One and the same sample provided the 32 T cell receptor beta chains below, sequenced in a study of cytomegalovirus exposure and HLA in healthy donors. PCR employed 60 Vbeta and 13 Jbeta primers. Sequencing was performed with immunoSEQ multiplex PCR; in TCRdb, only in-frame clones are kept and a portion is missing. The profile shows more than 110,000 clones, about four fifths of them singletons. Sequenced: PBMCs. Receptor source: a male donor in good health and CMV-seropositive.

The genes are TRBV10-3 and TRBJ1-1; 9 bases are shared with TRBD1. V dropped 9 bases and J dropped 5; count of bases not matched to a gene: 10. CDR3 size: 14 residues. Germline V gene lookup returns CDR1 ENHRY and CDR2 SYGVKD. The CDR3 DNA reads TGTGCCATTTCGAGGGACAGGGATAATACTGAAGCTTTCTTT. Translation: CAISRDRDNTEAFF.

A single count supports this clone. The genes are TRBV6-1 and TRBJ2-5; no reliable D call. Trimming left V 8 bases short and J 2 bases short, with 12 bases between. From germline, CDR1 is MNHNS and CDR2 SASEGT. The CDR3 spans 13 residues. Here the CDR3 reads CASQTTSQETQYF. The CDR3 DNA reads TGTGCCAGCCAGACAACTTCTCAAGAGACCCAGTACTTC.

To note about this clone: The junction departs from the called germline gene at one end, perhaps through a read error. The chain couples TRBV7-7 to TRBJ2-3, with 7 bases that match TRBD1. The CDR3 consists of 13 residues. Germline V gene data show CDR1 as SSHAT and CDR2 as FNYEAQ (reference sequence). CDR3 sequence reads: CASSLQGEDTQYF. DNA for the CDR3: TGTGCTAGCAGCTTGCAGGGGGAGGATACGCAGTATTTT.

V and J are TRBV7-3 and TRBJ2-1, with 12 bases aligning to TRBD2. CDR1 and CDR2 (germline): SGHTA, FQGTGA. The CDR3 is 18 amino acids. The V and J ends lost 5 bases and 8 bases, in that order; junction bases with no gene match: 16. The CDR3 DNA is TGTGCCAGCAGCACTAGCGGGAGGCCCGATACCGTTGTTTATGAGCAGTTCTTC. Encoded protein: CASSTSGRPDTVVYEQFF.

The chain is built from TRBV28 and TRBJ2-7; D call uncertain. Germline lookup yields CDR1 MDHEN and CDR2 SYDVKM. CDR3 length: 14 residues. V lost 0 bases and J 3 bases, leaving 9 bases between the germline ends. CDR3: CASSLWQRLYEQYF. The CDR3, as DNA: TGTGCCAGCAGTTTATGGCAGAGACTCTACGAGCAGTACTTC. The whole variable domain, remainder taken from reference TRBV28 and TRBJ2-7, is DVKVTQSSRYLVKRTGEKVFLECVQDMDHENMFWYRQDPGLGLRLIYFSYDVKMKEKGDIPEGYSVSREKKERFSLILESASTNQTSMYLCASSLWQRLYEQYFGPGTRLTVT.

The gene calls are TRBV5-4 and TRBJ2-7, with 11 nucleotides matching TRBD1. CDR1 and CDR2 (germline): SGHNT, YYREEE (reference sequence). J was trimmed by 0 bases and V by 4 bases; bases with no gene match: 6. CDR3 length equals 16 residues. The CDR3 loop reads CASSVPGTGGSYEQYF. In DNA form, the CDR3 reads TGTGCCAGCAGCGTCCCCGGGACAGGGGGCTCCTACGAGCAGTACTTC.

The CDR3 DNA follows: TGTGCCAGCAGCTCCAACGGGACAGATAAAGAGACCCAGTACTTC. It encodes CASSSNGTDKETQYF. The V call is TRBV11-2, the J call TRBJ2-5, with TRBD1 matching over 7 bases. The CDR3 has 15 residues. Per the germline V gene, CDR1 is SGHAT and CDR2 is FQNNGV. V lost 4 bases and J lost 3; bases outside the gene matches: 8.

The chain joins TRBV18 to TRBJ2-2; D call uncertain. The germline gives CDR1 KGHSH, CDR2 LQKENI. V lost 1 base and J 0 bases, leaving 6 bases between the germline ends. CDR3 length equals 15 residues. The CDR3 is CASSPRRTNTGELFF. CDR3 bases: TGTGCCAGCTCACCACGCAGGACGAACACCGGGGAGCTGTTTTTT.

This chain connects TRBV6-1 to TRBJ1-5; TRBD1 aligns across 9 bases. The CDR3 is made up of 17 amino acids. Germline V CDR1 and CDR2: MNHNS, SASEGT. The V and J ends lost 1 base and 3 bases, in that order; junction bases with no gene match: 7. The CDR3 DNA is TGTGCCAGCAGTGAAGGAACCGGGACAGGGCACAATCAGCCCCAGCATTTT. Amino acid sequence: CASSEGTGTGHNQPQHF.

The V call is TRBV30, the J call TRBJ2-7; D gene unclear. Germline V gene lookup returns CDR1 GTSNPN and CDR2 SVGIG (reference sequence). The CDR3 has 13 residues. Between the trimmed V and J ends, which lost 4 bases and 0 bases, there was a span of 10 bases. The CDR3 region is CAWTPLSSYEQYF. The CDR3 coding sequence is TGTGCCTGGACCCCGCTGAGCTCCTACGAGCAGTACTTC.

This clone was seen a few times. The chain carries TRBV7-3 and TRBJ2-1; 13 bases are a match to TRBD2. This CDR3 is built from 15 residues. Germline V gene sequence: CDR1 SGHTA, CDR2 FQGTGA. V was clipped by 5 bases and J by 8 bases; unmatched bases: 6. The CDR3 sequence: CASSAGTSGKHEQFF. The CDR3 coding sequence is TGTGCCAGCAGCGCTGGGACTAGCGGGAAGCATGAGCAGTTCTTC.

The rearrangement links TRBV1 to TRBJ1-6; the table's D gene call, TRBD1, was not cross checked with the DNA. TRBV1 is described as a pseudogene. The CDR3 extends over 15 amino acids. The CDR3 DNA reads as TGCACCAGCAGCCAACCAAGGAACAGGAATTCACCCCTCCACTTT. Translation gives CTSSQPRNRNSPLHF.

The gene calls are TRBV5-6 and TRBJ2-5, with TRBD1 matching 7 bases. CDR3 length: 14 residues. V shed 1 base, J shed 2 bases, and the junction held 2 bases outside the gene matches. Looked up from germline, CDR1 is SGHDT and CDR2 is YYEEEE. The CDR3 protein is CASSLKGAQETQYF. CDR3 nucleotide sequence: TGTGCCAGCAGCTTGAAGGGGGCGCAAGAGACCCAGTACTTC.

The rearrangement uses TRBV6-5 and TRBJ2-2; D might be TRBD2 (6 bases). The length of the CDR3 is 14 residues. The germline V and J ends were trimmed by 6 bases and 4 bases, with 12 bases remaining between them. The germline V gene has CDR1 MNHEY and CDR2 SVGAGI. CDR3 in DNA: TGTGCCAGCAGGGGGGGATGGTCCACCGGGGAGCTGTTTTTT. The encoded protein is CASRGGWSTGELFF.

CDR3 in DNA: TGTGCCAGCAGTGAATACGGCGGGAGAGGGAGAGGGGAGCAGTACTTC. Amino acid sequence: CASSEYGGRGRGEQYF. J is TRBJ2-7 and V is TRBV2, with 7 bases lining up with TRBD2. The J segment lost 7 bases and the V segment lost 2 bases, leaving 14 bases of the junction unmatched. Germline V lookup: CDR1 SNHLY, CDR2 FYNNEI. The CDR3 covers 16 residues.

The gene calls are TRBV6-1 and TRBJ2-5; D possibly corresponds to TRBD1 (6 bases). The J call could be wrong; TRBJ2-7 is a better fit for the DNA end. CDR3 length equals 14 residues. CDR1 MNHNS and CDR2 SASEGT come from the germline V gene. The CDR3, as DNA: TGTGCCAGCAGTGAACGGGACAACCTCTACGAGCAGTACTTC. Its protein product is CASSERDNLYEQYF.

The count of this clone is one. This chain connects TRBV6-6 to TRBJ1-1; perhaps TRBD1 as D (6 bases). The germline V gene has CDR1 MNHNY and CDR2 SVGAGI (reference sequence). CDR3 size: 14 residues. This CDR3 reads CEATGRPINTEAFF. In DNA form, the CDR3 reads TGTGAAGCCACAGGGCGCCCTATTAACACTGAAGCTTTCTTT.

CDR3 nucleotide sequence: TGTGCCAGCAGCGGTACGACAGCCTTGGGTAAGAACGAGCAGTACTTC. This sequence encodes CASSGTTALGKNEQYF. V is TRBV5-6 and J is TRBJ2-5; tentative D call: TRBD1 (5 bases). The DNA end lines up better with TRBJ2-7; the J call may be wrong. The CDR3 is 16 residues long. The germline gives CDR1 SGHDT, CDR2 YYEEEE.

CDR3 coding DNA: TGTGCCAGCAGCTTCGTTCTAGCGGGGTTAGATACGCAGTATTTT. It translates to CASSFVLAGLDTQYF. This rearrangement joins TRBV7-9 to TRBJ2-3; 9 bases align to TRBD2. Germline V CDR1 and CDR2: SEHNR, FQNEAQ (reference sequence). There are 15 residues in the CDR3. J gave up 5 bases and V 3 bases, and 6 bases lay outside the gene matches.

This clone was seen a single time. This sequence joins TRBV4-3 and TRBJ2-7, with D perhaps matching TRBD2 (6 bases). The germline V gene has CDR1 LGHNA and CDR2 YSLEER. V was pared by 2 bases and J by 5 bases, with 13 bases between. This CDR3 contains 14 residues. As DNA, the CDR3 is TGCGCCAGCAGCCAAAGACTAGGTACTGACGAGCAGTACTTC. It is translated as CASSQRLGTDEQYF.

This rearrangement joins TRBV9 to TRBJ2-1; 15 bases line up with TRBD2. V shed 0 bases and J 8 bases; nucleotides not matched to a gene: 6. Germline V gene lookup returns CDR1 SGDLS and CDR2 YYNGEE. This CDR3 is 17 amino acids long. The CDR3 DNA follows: TGTGCCAGCAGCGTAGATTGGGGACTAGCGGGAGGCTATGAGCAGTTCTTC. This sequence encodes CASSVDWGLAGGYEQFF.

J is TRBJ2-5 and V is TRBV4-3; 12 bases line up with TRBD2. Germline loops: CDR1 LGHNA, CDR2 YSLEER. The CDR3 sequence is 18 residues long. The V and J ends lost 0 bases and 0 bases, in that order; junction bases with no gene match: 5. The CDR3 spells CASSQDSLAGGDQETQYF. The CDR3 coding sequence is TGCGCCAGCAGCCAAGATAGTCTAGCGGGAGGGGACCAAGAGACCCAGTACTTC.

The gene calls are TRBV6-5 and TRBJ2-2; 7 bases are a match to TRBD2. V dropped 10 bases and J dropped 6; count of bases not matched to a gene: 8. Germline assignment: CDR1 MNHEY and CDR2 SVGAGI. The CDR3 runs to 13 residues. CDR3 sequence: CAIIGREAGELFF. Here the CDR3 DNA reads TGTGCCATCATTGGGAGGGAGGCCGGGGAGCTGTTTTTT.

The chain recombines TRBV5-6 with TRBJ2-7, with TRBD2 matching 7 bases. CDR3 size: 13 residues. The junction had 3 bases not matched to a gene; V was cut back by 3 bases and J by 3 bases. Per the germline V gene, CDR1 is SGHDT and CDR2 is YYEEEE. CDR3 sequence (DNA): TGTGCCAGCAGCTCGAGCGGGGACTACGAGCAGTACTTC. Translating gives CASSSSGDYEQYF.

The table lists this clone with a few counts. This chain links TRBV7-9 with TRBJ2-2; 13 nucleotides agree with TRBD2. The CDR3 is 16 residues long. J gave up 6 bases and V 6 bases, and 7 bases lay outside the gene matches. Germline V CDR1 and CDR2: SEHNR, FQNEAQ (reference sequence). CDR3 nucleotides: TGTGCCAGCAGTTACGGACTAGCGGGGGTTGCCGGGGAGCTGTTTTTT. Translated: CASSYGLAGVAGELFF.

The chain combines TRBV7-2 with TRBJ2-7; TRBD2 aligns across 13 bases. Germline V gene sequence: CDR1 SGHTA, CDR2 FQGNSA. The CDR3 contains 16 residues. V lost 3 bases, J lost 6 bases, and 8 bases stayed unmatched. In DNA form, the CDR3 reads TGTGCCAGCAGCTTCCAACTAGCGGGAGGGCCGGGCGAGCAGTACTTC. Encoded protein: CASSFQLAGGPGEQYF.

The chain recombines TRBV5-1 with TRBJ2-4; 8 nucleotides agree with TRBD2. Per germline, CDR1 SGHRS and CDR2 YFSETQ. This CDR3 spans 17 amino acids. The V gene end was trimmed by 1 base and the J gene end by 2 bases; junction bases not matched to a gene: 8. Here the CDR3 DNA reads TGCGCCAGCAGCTTGTATTCCCGGGAGGGCCCCAAAAACATTCAGTACTTC. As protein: CASSLYSREGPKNIQYF.

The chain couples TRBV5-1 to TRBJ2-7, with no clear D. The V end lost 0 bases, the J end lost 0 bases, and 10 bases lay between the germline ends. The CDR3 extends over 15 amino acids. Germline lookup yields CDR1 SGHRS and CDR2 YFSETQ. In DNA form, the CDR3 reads TGCGCCAGCAGCTTGGTTTTGGGCGTCTCCTACGAGCAGTACTTC. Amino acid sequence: CASSLVLGVSYEQYF. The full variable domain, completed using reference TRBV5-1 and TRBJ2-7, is KAGVTQTPRYLIKTRGQQVTLSCSPISGHRSVSWYQQTPGQGLQFLFEYFSETQRNKGNFPGRFSGRQFSNSRSEMNVSTLELGDSALYLCASSLVLGVSYEQYFGPGTRLTVT.

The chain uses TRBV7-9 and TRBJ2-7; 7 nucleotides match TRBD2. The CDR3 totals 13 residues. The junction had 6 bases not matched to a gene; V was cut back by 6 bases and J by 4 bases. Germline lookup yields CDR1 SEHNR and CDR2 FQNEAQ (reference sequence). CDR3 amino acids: CASRGGFPYEQYF. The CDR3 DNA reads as TGTGCCAGCAGGGGGGGGTTTCCTTACGAGCAGTACTTC.

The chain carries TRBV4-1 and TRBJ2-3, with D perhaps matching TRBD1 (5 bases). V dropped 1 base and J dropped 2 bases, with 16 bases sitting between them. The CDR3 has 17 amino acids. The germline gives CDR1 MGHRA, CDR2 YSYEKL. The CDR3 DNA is TGCGCCAGCAGCCAAGTTGTTGCGAGGACACCCACAGATACGCAGTATTTT. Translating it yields CASSQVVARTPTDTQYF.

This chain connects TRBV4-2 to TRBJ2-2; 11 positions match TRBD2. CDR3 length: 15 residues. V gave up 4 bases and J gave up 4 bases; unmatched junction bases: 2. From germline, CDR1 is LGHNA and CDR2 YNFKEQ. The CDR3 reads CASSLLAGGTGELFF. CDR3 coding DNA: TGTGCCAGCAGCCTCCTAGCGGGGGGCACCGGGGAGCTGTTTTTT.

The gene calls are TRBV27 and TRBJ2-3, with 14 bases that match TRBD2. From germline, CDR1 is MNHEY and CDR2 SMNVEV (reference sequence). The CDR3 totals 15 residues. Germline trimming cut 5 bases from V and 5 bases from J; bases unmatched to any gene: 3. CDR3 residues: CASSRTSGRRDTQYF. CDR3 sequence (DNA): TGTGCCAGCAGTAGGACTAGCGGGAGGAGAGATACGCAGTATTTT.